These 14 T cell receptor beta chains originate from one sample sequenced in a study of beta chain features in type 1 diabetes. Every isolated RNA sample was fully reverse transcribed, so sequencing captured expressed TCRB transcripts. Sequenced by immunoSEQ multiplex PCR; TCRdb stores in-frame clones only, minus some. The sample lists 430,000 or so clones; approximately 10% were seen once. Sequencing was carried out using naive CD4+ T cells from blood. These receptors were taken from a woman aged 18-29 years in good health.

This clone was recorded once. The chain carries TRBV7-2 and TRBJ1-5; D is perhaps TRBD1 (5 bases). CDR3 length: 15 residues. From germline, CDR1 is SGHTA and CDR2 FQGNSA. Trimming cost V 6 bases and J 0 bases, with 12 bases left between them. The CDR3 DNA follows: TGTGCCAGCAGTAGGGGACTGAATAGCAATCAGCCCCAGCATTTT. Amino acids: CASSRGLNSNQPQHF.

The V and J genes are TRBV7-2 and TRBJ2-3; 13 nucleotides align to TRBD2. The CDR3 totals 19 residues. V gave up 2 bases and J gave up 2 bases; unmatched junction bases: 10. Germline-derived CDR1 and CDR2 are SGHTA and FQGNSA. CDR3 loop: CASSLPTSGRVSPTDTQYF. CDR3 nucleotides: TGTGCCAGCAGCTTACCCACTAGCGGGAGGGTAAGCCCCACAGATACGCAGTATTTT.

This clone was detected a few times. The CDR3 is CASRTLASGTDTQYF. CDR3 DNA: TGTGCCAGCAGGACCCTAGCGTCGGGCACAGATACGCAGTATTTT. V usage is TRBV27 and J usage is TRBJ2-3; the D gene is possibly TRBD2 (6 bases). Germline CDR1 and CDR2: MNHEY and SMNVEV (reference sequence). The CDR3 extends over 15 amino acids. With 6 bases removed from V and 1 base from J, the gap between germline ends came to 14 bases.

This clone was counted a few times. This sequence joins TRBV4-1 and TRBJ2-7; 12 nucleotides match TRBD1. CDR1 and CDR2 (germline): MGHRA, YSYEKL. The CDR3 is made up of 15 amino acids. Losses at the gene ends were 2 bases for V and 6 bases for J; bases not matched to a gene: 5. The CDR3 region is CASSQPGTGGIEQYF. The CDR3 DNA is TGCGCCAGCAGCCAACCCGGGACAGGGGGCATCGAGCAGTACTTC.

The genes are TRBV9 and TRBJ2-2; weak D call: TRBD1 (5 bases). Per germline, CDR1 SGDLS and CDR2 YYNGEE. CDR3 length: 16 amino acids. The germline V and J ends were trimmed by 2 bases and 7 bases, with 18 bases remaining between them. The CDR3 reads CASSVGWGAMNGELFF. The CDR3 DNA reads TGTGCCAGCAGCGTTGGGTGGGGCGCGATGAACGGGGAGCTGTTTTTT.

This clone was counted a few times. V and J are TRBV25-1 and TRBJ2-5; unclear D gene. CDR3 size: 14 residues. Trimming removed 3 bases from V and 2 bases from J, with 10 bases in between. The V gene's germline CDR1 is MGHDK and CDR2 SYGVNS. Written as DNA, the CDR3 is TGTGCCAGCAGTGATCCCGGTAGGCAAGAGACCCAGTACTTC. Its protein product is CASSDPGRQETQYF. Variable domain in full (rest from reference TRBV25-1 and TRBJ2-5): EADIYQTPRYLVIGTGKKITLECSQTMGHDKMYWYQQDPGMELHLIHYSYGVNSTEKGDLSSESTVSRIRTEHFPLTLESARPSHTSQYLCASSDPGRQETQYFGPGTRLLVL.

This clone has only a few counts. The rearrangement joins TRBV20-1 to TRBJ2-7; the D is unclear. V lost 4 bases to trimming and J lost 3 bases, with 7 bases between them. The CDR3 consists of 11 residues. The germline CDR1 and CDR2 sequences are DFQATT and SNEGSKA (reference sequence). DNA for the CDR3: TGCAGTGCTAAAGGTTACTACGAGCAGTACTTC. Translation gives CSAKGYYEQYF.

The V gene is TRBV4-1, the J gene TRBJ2-7, with TRBD2 matching 10 bases. CDR1 is MGHRA and CDR2 is YSYEKL in the germline V gene. The junction had 4 bases not matched to a gene; V was cut back by 5 bases and J by 3 bases. The CDR3 contains 14 residues. The CDR3 DNA reads TGCGCCAGCAGCTACAGGACTAGCGGCTACGAGCAGTACTTC. The encoded protein is CASSYRTSGYEQYF.

This clone occurred a few times. The V gene is TRBV4-1, the J gene TRBJ2-2; 8 bases align to TRBD1. The CDR3 has 18 amino acids. After removal of 6 bases from V and 2 bases from J, the junction contained 14 bases not matched to a gene. Germline-derived CDR1 and CDR2 are MGHRA and YSYEKL. The CDR3 spells CASRVDRGRQINTGELFF. The CDR3 nucleotides are TGCGCCAGCAGGGTCGACAGGGGTCGACAAATTAACACCGGGGAGCTGTTTTTT.

This clone occurred a few times. This chain joins TRBV4-2 and TRBJ2-6, with D possibly TRBD1 on 5 matching bases. V was shortened by 1 base and J by 4 bases, with 11 bases between the two germline ends. The CDR3 sequence is 16 residues long. Germline V gene data show CDR1 as LGHNA and CDR2 as YNFKEQ. CDR3 amino acids: CASSQVGQGGANVLTF. CDR3 DNA: TGTGCCAGCAGCCAAGTAGGGCAGGGAGGGGCCAACGTCCTGACTTTC.

This chain connects TRBV4-1 to TRBJ1-5; D not resolved. The CDR3 consists of 17 residues. Per germline, CDR1 MGHRA and CDR2 YSYEKL. The V end lost 4 bases, the J end lost 0 bases, and 16 bases lay between the germline ends. CDR3 region: CASSPEVAVDSNQPQHF. CDR3 nucleotides: TGCGCCAGCAGCCCAGAGGTGGCAGTCGATAGCAATCAGCCCCAGCATTTT.

This clone was observed a few times. The J gene is TRBJ2-7, the V gene TRBV27; maybe TRBD2 (5 bases). The germline V and J ends were trimmed by 3 bases and 5 bases, with 11 bases remaining between them. This CDR3 is built from 13 residues. CDR1 is MNHEY, CDR2 SMNVEV, per germline (reference sequence). CDR3 bases: TGTGCCAGCAGTTTGAGAGGGTTGAACGAGCAGTACTTC. Protein sequence: CASSLRGLNEQYF.

The chain uses TRBV28 and TRBJ1-2; no firm D call. The CDR3 has 17 residues. Germline V gives CDR1 MDHEN, CDR2 SYDVKM. The V end was cut by 2 bases, the J end by 1 base, with 17 bases between. The CDR3 coding sequence is TGTGCCAGCAGTTTACTCTCCGACATGGGGAGTAACTATGGCTACACCTTC. Its protein is CASSLLSDMGSNYGYTF.

In its sample, this clone was seen many times. The chain is built from TRBV14 and TRBJ1-4; D not resolved. The germline V gene encodes CDR1 SGHDN and CDR2 FVKESK. V shed 1 base and J shed 6 bases, with 9 bases lying between them. There are 14 residues in the CDR3. The CDR3 reads CASSQAVMDEKLFF. The CDR3 nucleotides are TGTGCCAGCAGCCAAGCGGTGATGGATGAAAAACTGTTTTTT.